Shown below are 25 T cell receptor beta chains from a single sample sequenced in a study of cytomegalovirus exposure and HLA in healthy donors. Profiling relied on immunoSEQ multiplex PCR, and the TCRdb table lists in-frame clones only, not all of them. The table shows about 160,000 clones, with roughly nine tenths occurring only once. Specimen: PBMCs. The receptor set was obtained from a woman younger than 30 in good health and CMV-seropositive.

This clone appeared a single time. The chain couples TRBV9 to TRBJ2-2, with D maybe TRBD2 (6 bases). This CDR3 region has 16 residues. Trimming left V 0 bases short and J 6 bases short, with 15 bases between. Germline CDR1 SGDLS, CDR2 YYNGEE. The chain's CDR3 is CASSVEPGDSAGELFF. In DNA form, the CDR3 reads TGTGCCAGCAGCGTAGAACCCGGGGACTCGGCCGGGGAGCTGTTTTTT.

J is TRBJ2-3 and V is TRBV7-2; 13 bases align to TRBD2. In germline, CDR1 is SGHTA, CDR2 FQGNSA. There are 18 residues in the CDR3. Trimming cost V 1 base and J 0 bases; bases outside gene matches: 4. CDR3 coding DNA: TGTGCCAGCAGCTTAGTACTAGCGGGAGGGCCGAGCACAGATACGCAGTATTTT. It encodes CASSLVLAGGPSTDTQYF.

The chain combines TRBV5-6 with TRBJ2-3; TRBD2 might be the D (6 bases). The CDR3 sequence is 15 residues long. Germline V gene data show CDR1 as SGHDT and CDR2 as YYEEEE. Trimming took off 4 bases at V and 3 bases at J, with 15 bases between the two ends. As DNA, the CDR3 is TGTGCCAGCAGCCCCACACTGGGGAGGACAGATACGCAGTATTTT. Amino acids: CASSPTLGRTDTQYF.

CDR3 nucleotides: TGTGCCAGCACCCTAGGGGGCAGGGTAGACCAGCCCCAGCATTTT. This gives the protein CASTLGGRVDQPQHF. The chain joins TRBV28 to TRBJ1-5; 7 positions agree with TRBD1. V was clipped by 7 bases and J by 7 bases; unmatched bases: 13. The CDR3 has 15 amino acids. CDR1 and CDR2 (germline): MDHEN, SYDVKM.

CDR3 coding DNA: TGCGCCAGCAGCTTGGTAGGGCAGGGGAAGACAGATACGCAGTATTTT. This gives the protein CASSLVGQGKTDTQYF. V usage is TRBV5-1 and J usage is TRBJ2-3, with D perhaps TRBD1 (6 bases). The ends were cut back, 0 bases at V and 3 bases at J, with 14 bases in the middle. CDR1 is SGHRS, CDR2 YFSETQ, per germline. This CDR3 is built from 16 residues.

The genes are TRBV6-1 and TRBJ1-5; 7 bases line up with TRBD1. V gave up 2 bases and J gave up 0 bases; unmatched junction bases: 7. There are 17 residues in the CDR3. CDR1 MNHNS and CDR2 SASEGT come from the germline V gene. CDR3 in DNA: TGTGCCAGCAGTGAATTTGGGACAGCCCATAGCAATCAGCCCCAGCATTTT. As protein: CASSEFGTAHSNQPQHF.

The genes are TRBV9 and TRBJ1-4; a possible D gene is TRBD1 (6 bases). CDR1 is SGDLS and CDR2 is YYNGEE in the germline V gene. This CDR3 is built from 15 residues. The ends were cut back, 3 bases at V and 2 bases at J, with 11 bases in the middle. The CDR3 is CASSATGMTNEKLFF. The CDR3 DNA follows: TGTGCCAGCAGCGCCACAGGGATGACTAATGAAAAACTGTTTTTT.

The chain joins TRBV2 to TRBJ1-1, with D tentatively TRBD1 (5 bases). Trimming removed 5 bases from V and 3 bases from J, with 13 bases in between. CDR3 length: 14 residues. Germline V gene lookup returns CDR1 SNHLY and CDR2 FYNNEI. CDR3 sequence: CASSTRAKYTEAFF. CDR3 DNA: TGTGCCAGCAGTACCAGGGCCAAGTACACTGAAGCTTTCTTT.

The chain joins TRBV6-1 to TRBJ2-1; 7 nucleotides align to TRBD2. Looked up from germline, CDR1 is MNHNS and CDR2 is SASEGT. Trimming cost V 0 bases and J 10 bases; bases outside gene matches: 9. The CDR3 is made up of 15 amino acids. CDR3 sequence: CASSEAAGLADEQFF. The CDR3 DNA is TGTGCCAGCAGTGAAGCGGCCGGTCTAGCGGACGAGCAGTTCTTC.

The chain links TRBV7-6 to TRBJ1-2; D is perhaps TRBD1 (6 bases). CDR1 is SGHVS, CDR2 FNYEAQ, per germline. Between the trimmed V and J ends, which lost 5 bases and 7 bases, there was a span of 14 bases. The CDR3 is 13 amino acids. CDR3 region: CASSQTGLTGYTF. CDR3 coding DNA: TGTGCCAGCAGCCAGACAGGCCTCACTGGCTACACCTTC.

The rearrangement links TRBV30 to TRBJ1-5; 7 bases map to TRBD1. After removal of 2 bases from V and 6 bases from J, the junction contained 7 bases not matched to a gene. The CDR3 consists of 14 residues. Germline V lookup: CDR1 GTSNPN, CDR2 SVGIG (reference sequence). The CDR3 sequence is CAWSHQTGFQPQHF. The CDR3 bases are TGTGCCTGGAGTCACCAGACAGGGTTTCAGCCCCAGCATTTT.

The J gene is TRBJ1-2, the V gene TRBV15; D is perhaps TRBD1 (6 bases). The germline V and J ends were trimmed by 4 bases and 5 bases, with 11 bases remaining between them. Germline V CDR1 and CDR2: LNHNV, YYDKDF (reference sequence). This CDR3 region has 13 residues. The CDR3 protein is CATSISGAYGYTF. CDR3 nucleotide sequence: TGTGCCACCAGCATATCAGGGGCTTATGGCTACACCTTC.

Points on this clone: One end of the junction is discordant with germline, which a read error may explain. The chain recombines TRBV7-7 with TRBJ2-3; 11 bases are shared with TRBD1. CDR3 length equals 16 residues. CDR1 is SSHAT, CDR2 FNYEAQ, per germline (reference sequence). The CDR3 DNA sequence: TGTGCTAGCAGCTTAGGGGACAGGGGGTATGGCGATACGCAGTATTTT. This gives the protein CASSLGDRGYGDTQYF.

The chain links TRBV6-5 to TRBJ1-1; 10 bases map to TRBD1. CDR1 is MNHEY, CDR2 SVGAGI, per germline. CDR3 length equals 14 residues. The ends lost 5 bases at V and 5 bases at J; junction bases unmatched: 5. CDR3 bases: TGTGCCAGCAGTCAGACAGGGGGCGGGACTGAAGCTTTCTTT. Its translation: CASSQTGGGTEAFF.

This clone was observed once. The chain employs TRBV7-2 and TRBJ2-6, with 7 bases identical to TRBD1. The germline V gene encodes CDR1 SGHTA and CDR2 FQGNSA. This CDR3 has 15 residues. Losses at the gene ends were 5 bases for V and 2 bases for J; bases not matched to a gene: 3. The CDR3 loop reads CASSPGQAGANVLTF. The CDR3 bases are TGTGCCAGCAGCCCCGGACAGGCTGGGGCCAACGTCCTGACTTTC.

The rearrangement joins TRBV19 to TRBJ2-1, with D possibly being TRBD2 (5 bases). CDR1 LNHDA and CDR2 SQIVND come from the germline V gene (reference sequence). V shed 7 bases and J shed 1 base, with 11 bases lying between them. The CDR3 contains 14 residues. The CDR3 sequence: CASTGGSSYNEQFF. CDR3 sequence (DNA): TGTGCCAGTACGGGCGGGTCATCCTACAATGAGCAGTTCTTC.

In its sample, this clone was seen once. The CDR3 sequence: CASSAWGGWDTQYF. In DNA, the CDR3 is TGTGCCAGCAGCGCCTGGGGAGGTTGGGATACGCAGTATTTT. V gene TRBV5-6 combines with J gene TRBJ2-3; D perhaps matches TRBD2 (6 bases). CDR1 and CDR2 from the germline V gene are SGHDT and YYEEEE. The CDR3 spans 14 residues. The V end lost 4 bases, the J end lost 6 bases, and 15 bases lay between the germline ends.

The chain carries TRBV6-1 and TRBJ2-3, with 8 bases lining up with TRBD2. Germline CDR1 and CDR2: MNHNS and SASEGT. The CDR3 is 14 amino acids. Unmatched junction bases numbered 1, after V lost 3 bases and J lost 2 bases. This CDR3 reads CASSDGGDTDTQYF. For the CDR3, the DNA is TGTGCCAGCAGTGACGGGGGGGACACAGATACGCAGTATTTT.

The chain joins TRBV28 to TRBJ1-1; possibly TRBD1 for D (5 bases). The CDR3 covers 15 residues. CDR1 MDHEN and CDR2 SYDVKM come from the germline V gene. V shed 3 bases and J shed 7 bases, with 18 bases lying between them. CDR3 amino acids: CASSLAVGDPHEAFF. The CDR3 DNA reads TGTGCCAGCAGTTTGGCCGTAGGGGATCCTCATGAAGCTTTCTTT.

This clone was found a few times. This CDR3 reads CASSLVASSNNYEQYF. CDR3 in DNA: TGTGCCAGCAGCTTAGTAGCCAGCAGCAACAACTACGAGCAGTACTTC. This rearrangement joins TRBV7-8 to TRBJ2-7; no firm D call. Germline lookup yields CDR1 SGHVS and CDR2 FQNEAQ. The germline V and J ends were trimmed by 1 base and 3 bases, with 16 bases remaining between them. CDR3 length: 16 residues. The variable domain in full, completed from reference TRBV7-8 and TRBJ2-7, reads GAGVSQSPRYKVAKRGQDVALRCDPISGHVSLFWYQQALGQGPEFLTYFQNEAQLDKSGLPSDRFFAERPEGSVSTLKIQRTQQEDSAVYLCASSLVASSNNYEQYFGPGTRLTVT.

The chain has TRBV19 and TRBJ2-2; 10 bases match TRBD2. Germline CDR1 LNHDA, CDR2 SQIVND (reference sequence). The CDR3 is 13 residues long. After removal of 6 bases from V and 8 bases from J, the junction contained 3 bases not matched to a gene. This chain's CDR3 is CASSGLAEGELFF. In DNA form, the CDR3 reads TGTGCCAGTAGCGGACTAGCGGAGGGGGAGCTGTTTTTT.

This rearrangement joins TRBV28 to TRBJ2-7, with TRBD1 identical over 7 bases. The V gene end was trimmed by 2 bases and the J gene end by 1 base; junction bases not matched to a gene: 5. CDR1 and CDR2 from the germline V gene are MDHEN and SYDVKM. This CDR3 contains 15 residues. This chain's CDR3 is CASSLPGTASYEQYF. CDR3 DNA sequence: TGTGCCAGCAGTTTACCCGGGACAGCTTCCTACGAGCAGTACTTC.

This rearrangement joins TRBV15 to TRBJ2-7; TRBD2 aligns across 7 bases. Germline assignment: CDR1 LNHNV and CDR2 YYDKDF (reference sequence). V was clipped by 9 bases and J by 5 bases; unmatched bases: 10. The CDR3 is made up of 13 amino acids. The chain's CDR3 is CATRAGRGDEQYF. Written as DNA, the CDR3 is TGTGCCACAAGAGCGGGACGGGGCGACGAGCAGTACTTC.

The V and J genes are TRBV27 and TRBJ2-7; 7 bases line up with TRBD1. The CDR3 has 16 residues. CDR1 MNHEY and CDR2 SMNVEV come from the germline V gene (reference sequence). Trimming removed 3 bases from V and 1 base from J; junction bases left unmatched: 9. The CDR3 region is CASSLRQGLKSYEQYF. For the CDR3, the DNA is TGTGCCAGCAGTTTGAGACAGGGCTTAAAGTCCTACGAGCAGTACTTC.

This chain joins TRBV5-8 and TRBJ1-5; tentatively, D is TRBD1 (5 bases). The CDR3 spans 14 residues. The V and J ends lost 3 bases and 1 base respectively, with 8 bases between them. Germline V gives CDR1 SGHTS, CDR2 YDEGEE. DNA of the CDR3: TGTGCCAGCAGCTGGCGGGACAGCAATCAGCCCCAGCATTTT. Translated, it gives CASSWRDSNQPQHF.